Included here is one T cell receptor beta chain sequence, with context. During active infection, Seattle patients enrolled and were then monitored through disease. This entry belongs to a study of blood T cell repertoires in COVID-19. Study information: The samples span acute and convalescent COVID-19 from the United States, Italy and Spain. The analysed material was cDNA or gDNA that came from T cells, B-cell-depleted T cells, or PBMCs.

This CDR3 spans 14 amino acids. Trimming took off 4 bases at V and 2 bases at J, with 9 bases between the two ends. Per germline, CDR1 SGHTA and CDR2 FQGNSA. Authors' data handling: Estimation of nucleated cell counts was performed using reference gene primer amplification. Data came from immunoSEQ multiplex PCR; TCRdb stores just in-frame clones and leaves some out. The V and J calls and the clone size are those of that table, but D and trimming were determined from the DNA. This sample carries 200,000 to 300,000 clones, around nine tenths of them seen once, and the ten largest clones take around 5.1%.

The source of this sequence is a woman aged 60-75 years with COVID-19, enrolled during active disease. The chain carries TRBV7-2 and TRBJ2-1, with D possibly matching TRBD1 (6 bases). Sequencing was performed on peripheral blood. CDR3 region: CASSYQGTYNEQFF. The CDR3 coding sequence is TGTGCCAGCAGCTATCAGGGGACCTACAATGAGCAGTTCTTC.